This TCR beta chain was documented in a study of metastatic and nonmetastatic thyroid tumors. The entire patient cohort was treatment-naive prior to thyroid surgery. Using MiXCR, TCRdb re-called clones from the PCR reads. The top ten clones hold about a sixth of a sample with some 40,000 clones, roughly 19% of them seen once. Germline loops: CDR1 SGHNT, CDR2 YENEEA. CDR3 length: 13 amino acids. The ends were cut back, 7 bases at V and 1 base at J, with 10 bases in the middle. The chain has TRBV11-3 and TRBJ1-1; D is unclear. This TCR derives from a female donor with papillary thyroid cancer or a benign thyroid nodule (not recorded which). Some clones in this sample may be carry-over from other donors' samples. Sequenced material: blood. The CDR3 sequence is CASILWGNTEAFF. The CDR3 nucleotides are TGTGCCAGCATCCTGTGGGGGAACACTGAAGCTTTCTTT.